Sequencing of this TCR beta chain was carried out in a study of OX40 agonist ivuxolimab in advanced cancers. General study results and limits: Some patients who did not respond also had low normalized T-cell clonal expansion. Averaging showed that CD8+ T cells had more expanded clones than CD4+ did.

This clone was counted between two and nine times. Its target is not known. Data came from immunoSEQ multiplex PCR; TCRdb stores just in-frame clones and leaves some out. This table has 75,000 to 90,000 clones, approximately 87% appearing once. V was clipped by 5 bases and J by 0 bases, with 8 bases between them. In germline, CDR1 is KGHSH, CDR2 LQKENI. The CDR3 has 14 amino acids. This receptor was identified in an adult with an advanced solid tumor such as melanoma, head and neck, liver or kidney cancer. Specimen: CD4+ or CD8+ T cells sorted from blood, collected in a trial of the OX40 agonist ivuxolimab. The rearrangement links TRBV18 to TRBJ1-5, with unresolved D. The CDR3 loop reads CASSSAYSNQPQHF. CDR3 DNA: TGTGCCAGCTCATCCGCTTATAGCAATCAGCCCCAGCATTTT. The full variable domain, its missing parts supplied by reference TRBV18 and TRBJ1-5, is NAGVMQNPRHLVRRRGQEARLRCSPMKGHSHVYWYRQLPEEGLKFMVYLQKENIIDESGMPKERFSAEFPKEGPSILRIQQVVRGDSAAYFCASSSAYSNQPQHFGDGTRLSIL.